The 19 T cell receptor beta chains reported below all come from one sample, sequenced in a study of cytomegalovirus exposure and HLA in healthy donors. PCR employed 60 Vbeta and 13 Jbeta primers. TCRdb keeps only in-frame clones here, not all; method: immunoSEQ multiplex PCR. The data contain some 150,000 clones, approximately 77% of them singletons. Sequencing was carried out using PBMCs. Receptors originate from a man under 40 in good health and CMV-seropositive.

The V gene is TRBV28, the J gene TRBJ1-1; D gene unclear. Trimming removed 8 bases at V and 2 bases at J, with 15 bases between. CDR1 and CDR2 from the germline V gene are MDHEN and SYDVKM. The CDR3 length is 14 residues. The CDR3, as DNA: TGTGCCAGCGGAGAAGGAGGCACAAACACTGAAGCTTTCTTT. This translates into CASGEGGTNTEAFF.

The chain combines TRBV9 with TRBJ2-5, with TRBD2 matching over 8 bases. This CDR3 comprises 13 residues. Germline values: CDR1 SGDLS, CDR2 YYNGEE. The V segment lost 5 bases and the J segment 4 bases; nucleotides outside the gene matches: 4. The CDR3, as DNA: TGTGCCAGCAGTCGTCGGGGGGGAGAGACCCAGTACTTC. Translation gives CASSRRGGETQYF.

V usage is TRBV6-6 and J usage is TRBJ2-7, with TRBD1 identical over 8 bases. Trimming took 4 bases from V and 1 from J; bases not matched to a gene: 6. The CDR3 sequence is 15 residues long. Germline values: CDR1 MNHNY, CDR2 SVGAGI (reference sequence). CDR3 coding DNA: TGTGCCAGCAGTTCCCCGGACAGGGATTCCTACGAGCAGTACTTC. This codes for CASSSPDRDSYEQYF.

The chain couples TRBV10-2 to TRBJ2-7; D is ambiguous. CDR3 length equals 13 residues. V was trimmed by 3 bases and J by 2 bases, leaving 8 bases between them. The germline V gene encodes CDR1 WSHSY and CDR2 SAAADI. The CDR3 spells CASSDPVAYEQYF. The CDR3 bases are TGCGCCAGCAGTGACCCGGTGGCCTACGAGCAGTACTTC.

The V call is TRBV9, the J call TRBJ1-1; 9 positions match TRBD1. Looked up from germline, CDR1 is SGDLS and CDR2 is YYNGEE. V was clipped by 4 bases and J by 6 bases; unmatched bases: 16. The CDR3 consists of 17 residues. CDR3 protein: CASSKDGTGLRRSEAFF. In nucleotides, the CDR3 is TGTGCCAGCAGCAAAGACGGGACAGGGCTCCGGCGGTCTGAAGCTTTCTTT. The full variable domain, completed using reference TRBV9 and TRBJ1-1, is DSGVTQTPKHLITATGQRVTLRCSPRSGDLSVYWYQQSLDQGLQFLIQYYNGEERAKGNILERFSAQQFPDLHSELNLSSLELGDSALYFCASSKDGTGLRRSEAFFGQGTRLTVV.

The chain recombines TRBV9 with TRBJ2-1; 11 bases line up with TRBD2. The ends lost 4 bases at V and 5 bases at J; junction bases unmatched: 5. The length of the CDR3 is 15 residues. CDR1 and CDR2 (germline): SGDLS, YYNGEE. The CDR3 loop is CASSLSGGADNEQFF. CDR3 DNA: TGTGCCAGCAGCCTTAGCGGGGGGGCAGACAATGAGCAGTTCTTC.

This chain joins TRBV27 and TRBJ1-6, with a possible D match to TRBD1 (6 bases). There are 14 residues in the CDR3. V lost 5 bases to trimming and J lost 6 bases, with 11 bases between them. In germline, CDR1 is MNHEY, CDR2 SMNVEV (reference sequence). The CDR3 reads CASSDTGRNSPLHF. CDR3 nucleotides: TGTGCCAGCAGTGATACAGGGCGTAATTCACCCCTCCACTTT.

CDR3 sequence (DNA): TGTGCCAGCAGCTCAAATCCCTATGGCTACACCTTC. Translating gives CASSSNPYGYTF. The chain recombines TRBV7-2 with TRBJ1-2; D is unclear. The V gene lost 4 bases and the J gene lost 4 bases, with 7 bases spanning the gap. The V gene's germline CDR1 is SGHTA and CDR2 FQGNSA. CDR3 length: 12 residues.

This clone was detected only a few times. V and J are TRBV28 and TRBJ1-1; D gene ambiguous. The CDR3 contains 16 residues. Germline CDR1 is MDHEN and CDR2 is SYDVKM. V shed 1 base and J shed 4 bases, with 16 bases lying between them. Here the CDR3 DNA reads TGTGCCAGCAGTTTATTGGGAGAGTACCGCGGCACTGAAGCTTTCTTT. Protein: CASSLLGEYRGTEAFF. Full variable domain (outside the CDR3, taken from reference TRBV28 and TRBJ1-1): DVKVTQSSRYLVKRTGEKVFLECVQDMDHENMFWYRQDPGLGLRLIYFSYDVKMKEKGDIPEGYSVSREKKERFSLILESASTNQTSMYLCASSLLGEYRGTEAFFGQGTRLTVV.

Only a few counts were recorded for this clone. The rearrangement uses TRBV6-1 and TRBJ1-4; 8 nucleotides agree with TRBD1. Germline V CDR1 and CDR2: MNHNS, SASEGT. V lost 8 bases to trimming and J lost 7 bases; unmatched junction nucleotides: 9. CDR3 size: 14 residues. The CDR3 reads CASVPGQATEKLFF. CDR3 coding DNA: TGTGCCAGCGTTCCGGGACAGGCGACTGAAAAACTGTTTTTT.

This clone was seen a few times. CDR3 DNA sequence: TGTGCCAGCAGCGTCGGGACTAGCGGGGGCCCCAGAATGGAGACCCAGTACTTC. Translating gives CASSVGTSGGPRMETQYF. The V and J genes are TRBV9 and TRBJ2-5; TRBD2 matches at 14 bases. Germline CDR1 is SGDLS and CDR2 is YYNGEE. Trimming at V came to 2 bases and at J to 5 bases, leaving 11 bases not matched to a gene. This CDR3 is built from 18 residues.

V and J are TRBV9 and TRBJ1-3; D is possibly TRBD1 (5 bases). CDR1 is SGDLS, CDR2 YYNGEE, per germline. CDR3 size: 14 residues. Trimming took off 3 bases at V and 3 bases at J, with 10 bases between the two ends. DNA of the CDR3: TGTGCCAGCAGCGGCATCCAGGGTGGAAACACCATATATTTT. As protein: CASSGIQGGNTIYF.

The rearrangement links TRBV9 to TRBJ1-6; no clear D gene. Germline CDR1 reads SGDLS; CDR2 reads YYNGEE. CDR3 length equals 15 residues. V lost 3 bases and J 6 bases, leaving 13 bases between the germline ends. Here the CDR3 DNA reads TGTGCCAGCAGCGGGAGGGATGCGGGTAATTCACCCCTCCACTTT. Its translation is CASSGRDAGNSPLHF. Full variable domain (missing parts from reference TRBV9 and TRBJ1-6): DSGVTQTPKHLITATGQRVTLRCSPRSGDLSVYWYQQSLDQGLQFLIQYYNGEERAKGNILERFSAQQFPDLHSELNLSSLELGDSALYFCASSGRDAGNSPLHFGNGTRLTVT.

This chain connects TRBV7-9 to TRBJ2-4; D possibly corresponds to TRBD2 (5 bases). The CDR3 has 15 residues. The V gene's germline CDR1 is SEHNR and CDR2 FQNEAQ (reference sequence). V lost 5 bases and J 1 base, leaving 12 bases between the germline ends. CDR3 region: CASSARGEAKNIQYF. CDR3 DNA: TGTGCCAGCAGCGCCCGTGGGGAGGCCAAAAACATTCAGTACTTC.

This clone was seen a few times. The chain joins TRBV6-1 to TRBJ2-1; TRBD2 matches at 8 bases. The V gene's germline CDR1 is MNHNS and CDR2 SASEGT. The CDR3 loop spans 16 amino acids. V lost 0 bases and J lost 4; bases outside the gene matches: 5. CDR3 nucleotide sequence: TGTGCCAGCAGTGAAGCGTGGCGGGGGGCATACAATGAGCAGTTCTTC. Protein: CASSEAWRGAYNEQFF.

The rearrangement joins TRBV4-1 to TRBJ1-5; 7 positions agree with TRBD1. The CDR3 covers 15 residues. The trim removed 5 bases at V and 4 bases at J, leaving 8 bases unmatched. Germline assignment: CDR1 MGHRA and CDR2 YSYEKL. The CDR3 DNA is TGCGCCAGCAGCTTCGGAGGGGGCGGGAATCAGCCCCAGCATTTT. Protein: CASSFGGGGNQPQHF.

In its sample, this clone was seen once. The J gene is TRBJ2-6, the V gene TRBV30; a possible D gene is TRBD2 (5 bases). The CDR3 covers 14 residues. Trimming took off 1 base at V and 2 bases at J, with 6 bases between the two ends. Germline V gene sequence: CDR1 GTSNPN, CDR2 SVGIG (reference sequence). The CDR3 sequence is CAWSDGAGANVLTF. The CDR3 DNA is TGTGCCTGGAGTGACGGGGCTGGGGCCAACGTCCTGACTTTC.

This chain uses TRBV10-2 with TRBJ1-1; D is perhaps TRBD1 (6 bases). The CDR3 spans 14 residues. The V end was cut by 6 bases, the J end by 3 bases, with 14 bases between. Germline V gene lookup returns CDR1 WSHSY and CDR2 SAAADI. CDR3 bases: TGCGCCAGCAGCACAACAGGGTTTGACACTGAAGCTTTCTTT. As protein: CASSTTGFDTEAFF.

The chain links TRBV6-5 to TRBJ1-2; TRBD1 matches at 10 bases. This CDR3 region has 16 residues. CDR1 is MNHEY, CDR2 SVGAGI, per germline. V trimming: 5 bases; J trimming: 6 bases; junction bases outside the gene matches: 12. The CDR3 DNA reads TGTGCCAGCAGTCACTTTACGACAGGGGGCGTCGATGGCTACACCTTC. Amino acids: CASSHFTTGGVDGYTF.